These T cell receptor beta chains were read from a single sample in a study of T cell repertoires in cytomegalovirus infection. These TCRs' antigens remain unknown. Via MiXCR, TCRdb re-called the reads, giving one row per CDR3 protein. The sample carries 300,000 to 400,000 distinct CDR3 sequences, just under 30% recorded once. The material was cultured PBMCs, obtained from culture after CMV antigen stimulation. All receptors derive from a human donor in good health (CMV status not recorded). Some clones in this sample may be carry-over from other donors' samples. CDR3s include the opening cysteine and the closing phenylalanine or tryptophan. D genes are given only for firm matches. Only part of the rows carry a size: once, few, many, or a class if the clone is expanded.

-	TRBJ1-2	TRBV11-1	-	TGTGCCAGCAGCTTAACCGACCGGGGAAACTATGGCTACACCTTC	CASSLTDRGNYGYTF
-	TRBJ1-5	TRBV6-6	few	TGTGCCAGCAGTTATACAGGGTACCGATTAAATCAGCCCCAGCATTTT	CASSYTGYRLNQPQHF
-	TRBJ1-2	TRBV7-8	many	TGTGCCAGCAGCTTGGAGTTTAACTATGGCTACACCTTC	CASSLEFNYGYTF
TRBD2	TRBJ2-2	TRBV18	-	TGTGCCAGCTCACCCTCCGCCGGACTAGCGGGATCAGGCACCGGGGAGCTGTTTTTT	CASSPSAGLAGSGTGELFF
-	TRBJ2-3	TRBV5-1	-	TGCGCCAGCAGCTTGGTCGCGGGCACAGATACGCAGTATTTT	CASSLVAGTDTQYF
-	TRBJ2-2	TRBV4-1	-	TGCGCCAGCAGCCAACTTGGGGGCACCGGGGAGCTGTTTTTT	CASSQLGGTGELFF
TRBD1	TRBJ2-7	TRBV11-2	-	TGTGCCAGCAGCTCACTCATACGAGTGACAGGGGGCCCCTACGAGCAGTACTTC	CASSSLIRVTGGPYEQYF
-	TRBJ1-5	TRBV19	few	TGTGCCAGTAGTACGAATCGACGGAACAATCAGCCCCAGCATTTT	CASSTNRRNNQPQHF
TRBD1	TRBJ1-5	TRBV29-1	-	TGCAGCGTCGCCAGACAGGGGGTAAATCAGCCCCAGCATTTT	CSVARQGVNQPQHF
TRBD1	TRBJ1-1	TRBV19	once	TGTGCCAGTAGTTCCCTCAGAGGACAGGAAGCAATTGATGGAGCTTACTTT	CASSSLRGQEAIDGAYF
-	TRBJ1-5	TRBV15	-	TGTGCCACCAGCAGAGATCTCACAGGGAGATATAGCAATCAGCCCCAGCATTTT	CATSRDLTGRYSNQPQHF
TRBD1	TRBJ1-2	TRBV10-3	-	TGTGCCATCAGTGAGTCTGCAGGGGGCTCGGTGGGTTATGGCTACACCTTC	CAISESAGGSVGYGYTF
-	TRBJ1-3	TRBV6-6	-	TGTGCCAGCAGTTCCCTAGGGCTATCTGGAAACACCATATATTTT	CASSSLGLSGNTIYF
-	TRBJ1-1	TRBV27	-	TGTGCCAGCAAGGACAGTTTAAACACTGAAGCTTTCTTT	CASKDSLNTEAFF
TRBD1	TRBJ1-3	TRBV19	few	TGTGCCAGTAGTATGGACAGGAGCTCTGGAAACACCATATATTTT	CASSMDRSSGNTIYF
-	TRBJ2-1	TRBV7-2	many	TGTGCCAGCAGCTTAGCAGTAACAGGTTACAATGAGCAGTTCTTC	CASSLAVTGYNEQFF
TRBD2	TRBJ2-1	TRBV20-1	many	TGCAGTGCTAGAGTCGAGGGGAGGGCGGTGAATGAGCAGTTCTTC	CSARVEGRAVNEQFF
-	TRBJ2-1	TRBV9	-	TGTGCCAGCAGCCCAGAGGGGACACTTGCCTCCGGTGAGCAGTTCTTC	CASSPEGTLASGEQFF
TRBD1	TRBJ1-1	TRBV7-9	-	TGTGCCAGCAGCGGATACAGGGGAAGTACTGAAGCTTTCTTT	CASSGYRGSTEAFF
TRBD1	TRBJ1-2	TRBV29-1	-	TGCAGCGTTCCGGGACAGATTAACTATGGCTACACCTTC	CSVPGQINYGYTF
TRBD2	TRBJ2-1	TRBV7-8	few	TGTGCCAGCAGCTTAAGGGTTGGCGGGAGCGGCTCCTACAATGAGCAGTTCTTC	CASSLRVGGSGSYNEQFF
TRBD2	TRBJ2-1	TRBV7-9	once	TGTGCCAGCAGCTTAGCGACGAGCGGGAGGGAGTTCTTC	CASSLATSGREFF
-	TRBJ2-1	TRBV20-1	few	TGCAGTGCCCTTAGGGGGGGGATCAATGAGCAGTTCTTC	CSALRGGINEQFF
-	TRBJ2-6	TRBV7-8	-	TGTGCCAGCAGCTTAGGTTACTCTGGGGCCAACGTCCTGACTTTC	CASSLGYSGANVLTF
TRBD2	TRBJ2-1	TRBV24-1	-	TGTGCCACCAGTGACTCCGGGACTAGCGGTTACAATGAGCAGTTCTTC	CATSDSGTSGYNEQFF
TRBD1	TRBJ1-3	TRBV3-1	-	TGTGCCAGCAGCCAAGTTGTCATTGAGACAGGGGCGCTTTTCTCTGGAAACACCATATATTTT	CASSQVVIETGALFSGNTIYF
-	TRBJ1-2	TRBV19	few	TGTGCTACGTCAAGGTCTGGGAATTATGGCTACACCTTC	CATSRSGNYGYTF
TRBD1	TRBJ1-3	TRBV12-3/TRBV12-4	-	TGTGCCAGCAGTCCGGGACAGGGGGTCAACACCATATATTTT	CASSPGQGVNTIYF
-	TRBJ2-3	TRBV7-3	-	TGTGCCAGCAGCTTAAAGGGTACAGATACGCAGTATTTT	CASSLKGTDTQYF
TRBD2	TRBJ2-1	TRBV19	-	TGTGCCAGTAGTATAGTAGCGGGGGGGCTTGGTTCCTACAATGAGCAGTTCTTC	CASSIVAGGLGSYNEQFF
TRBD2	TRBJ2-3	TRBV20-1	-	TGCAGTGCTACCGATAGCGGGGGGGCCCCAGATACGCAGTATTTT	CSATDSGGAPDTQYF
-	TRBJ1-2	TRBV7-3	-	TGTGCCAGCAGCCCTGGGACCCAAGAAGTAGGCTACACCTTC	CASSPGTQEVGYTF
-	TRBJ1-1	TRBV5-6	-	TGTGCCAGCAGCTTACGAAGAAATGAAGCTTTCTTT	CASSLRRNEAFF
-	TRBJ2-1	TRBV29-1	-	TGCAGCGTTTTACACCCGTACAATGAGCAGTTCTTC	CSVLHPYNEQFF
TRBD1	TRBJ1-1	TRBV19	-	TGTGCCAGTAGTGTAAACAGGGGTGCGACTGAAGCTTTCTTT	CASSVNRGATEAFF
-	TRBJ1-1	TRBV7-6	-	TGTGCCAGCAGCTCGGTCGTCGGGAACACTGAAGCTTTCTTT	CASSSVVGNTEAFF
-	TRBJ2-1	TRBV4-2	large	TGTGCCAGCAGCCAAGAGATTGGCGGCCTGGCCTACAATGAGCAGTTCTTC	CASSQEIGGLAYNEQFF
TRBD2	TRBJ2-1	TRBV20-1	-	TGCAGTGCTTCCGGGACTAGCGGGCGAAGCTCCTACAATGAGCAGTTCTTC	CSASGTSGRSSYNEQFF
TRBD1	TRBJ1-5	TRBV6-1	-	TGTGCCAGCAGTATGGACAGGGGCAATCAGCCCCAGCATTTT	CASSMDRGNQPQHF
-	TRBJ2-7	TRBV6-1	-	TGTGCCAGCAGTCTTGAGAGCTTATACGAGCAGTACTTC	CASSLESLYEQYF
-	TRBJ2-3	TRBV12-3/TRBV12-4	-	TGTGCCAGCAGTCTCCTTCTTGAACGGGATACGCAGTATTTT	CASSLLLERDTQYF
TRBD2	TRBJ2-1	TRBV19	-	TGTGCCAGTAGTATAGAGGGCGGGAGGGCATACAATGAGCAGTTCTTC	CASSIEGGRAYNEQFF
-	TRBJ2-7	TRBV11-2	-	TGTGCCAGCAGCTTAGGGGCCAGCGGATCCTACGAGCAGTACTTC	CASSLGASGSYEQYF
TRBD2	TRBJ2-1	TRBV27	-	TGTGCCAGCAGCAAAATATGGGGGACTAGCGGGATACCCCACTACAATGAGCAGTTCTTC	CASSKIWGTSGIPHYNEQFF
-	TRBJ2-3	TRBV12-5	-	TGTGCTAGTGGTTTGCGCCTCGAGGGCACAGATACGCAGTATTTT	CASGLRLEGTDTQYF